This T cell receptor beta chain originates from a study of control samples from healthy donors and cancer patients. CDR3 length: 15 amino acids. The V gene's germline CDR1 is SGHRS and CDR2 YFSETQ. The germline V and J ends were trimmed by 4 bases and 7 bases, with 18 bases remaining between them. Libraries were prepared by immunoSEQ multiplex PCR; TCRdb keeps only in-frame clonotypes and omits some of them. The data show 150,000 to 200,000 clones, about 93% seen once. The clonotype comes from a man aged 18-30 years in good health. The specimen sequenced was blood. This rearrangement joins TRBV5-1 to TRBJ1-5; D is perhaps TRBD1 (5 bases). CDR3 in amino acids: CASSPEGRVEQPQHF. DNA for the CDR3: TGCGCCAGCAGCCCCGAGGGCAGGGTGGAACAGCCCCAGCATTTT.